The clone carrying this T cell receptor beta chain was counted at least ten times. This record comes from a study of blood T cell repertoires in COVID-19. About the research overall: The cDNA or gDNA used as material had been derived from T cells, B-cell-depleted T cells, or PBMCs.

Only in-frame clones appear in the TCRdb table, and some are missing; sequencing was by immunoSEQ multiplex PCR. The sample has 150,000 to 200,000 clones, 80% to 90% seen once. The V and J ends lost 4 bases and 8 bases respectively, with 18 bases between them. CDR3 length: 14 amino acids. Germline V gene data show CDR1 as SGHRS and CDR2 as YFSETQ. The sequence derives from a human donor in a cohort sampled during active COVID-19. The chain carries TRBV5-1 and TRBJ2-5, with D tentatively TRBD2 (7 bases). The sequencing input was peripheral blood. The CDR3 here is CASSLDGGPATQYF. CDR3 nucleotides: TGCGCCAGCAGCCTCGACGGGGGGCCCGCAACCCAGTACTTC.